The source of this T cell receptor (beta chain) is a study of CD8 T cells in ankylosing spondylitis. Study results and caveats: Apparently characteristic of ankylosing spondylitis blood was a TCR beta motif (roughly eight highly homologous variants).

CDR3 length: 15 amino acids. V was pared by 3 bases and J by 4 bases, with 6 bases of the junction left unmatched. In germline, CDR1 is SGHRS, CDR2 YFSETQ. MiXCR was run by TCRdb on the 5' RACE reads, yielding one entry per CDR3 protein. The top ten hold nearly 7% of the sample, which has a few hundred thousand distinct CDR3 sequences, over 9.5% seen once. Points on this clonotype: Its antigen is undetermined.

Material: blood, either unsorted or a sorted T cell fraction (not recorded which). The J gene is TRBJ2-3, the V gene TRBV5-1; 9 positions agree with TRBD2. The sequence was collected from a male donor with ankylosing spondylitis. CDR3 bases: TGCGCCAGCAGCTCCGGGACTAGCTTGGCAGATACGCAGTATTTT. It specifies CASSSGTSLADTQYF.